This entry lists 18 T cell receptor beta chains sequenced from one sample in a study of shared clonotypes between healthy human individuals. Libraries were prepared by immunoSEQ multiplex PCR; TCRdb keeps only in-frame clonotypes and omits some of them. The sample carries some 2.4 million clones, approximately 94% recorded once. Sequenced material: naive CD4+ T cells from PBMCs. Indicated subset: CD45RA+ positively selected. The receptor source for this set is a man younger than 30 in good health. Some clones in this sample may be carry-over from other donors' samples.

The chain employs TRBV18 and TRBJ2-3, with TRBD2 identical over 8 bases. Germline trimming cut 2 bases from V and 0 bases from J; bases unmatched to any gene: 7. The CDR3 consists of 17 residues. The V gene's germline CDR1 is KGHSH and CDR2 LQKENI. The CDR3 region is CASSPYLAGGSTDTQYF. DNA of the CDR3: TGTGCCAGCTCACCATATCTGGCGGGGGGAAGCACAGATACGCAGTATTTT. The whole variable domain, remainder taken from reference TRBV18 and TRBJ2-3, is NAGVMQNPRHLVRRRGQEARLRCSPMKGHSHVYWYRQLPEEGLKFMVYLQKENIIDESGMPKERFSAEFPKEGPSILRIQQVVRGDSAAYFCASSPYLAGGSTDTQYFGPGTRLTVL.

DNA of the CDR3: TGTGCCAGCAGCCAATGGCCGCGGACAGGATCCACTGAAGCTTTCTTT. Protein: CASSQWPRTGSTEAFF. The chain employs TRBV14 and TRBJ1-1; 7 nucleotides agree with TRBD1. The CDR3 totals 16 residues. Germline assignment: CDR1 SGHDN and CDR2 FVKESK. Trimming took 2 bases from V and 4 from J; bases not matched to a gene: 10.

The chain uses TRBV11-2 and TRBJ1-2, with D tentatively TRBD1 (5 bases). V was pared by 2 bases and J by 4 bases, with 11 bases between. This CDR3 is built from 14 residues. Germline-derived CDR1 and CDR2 are SGHAT and FQNNGV. CDR3 protein: CASSLTQGGYGYTF. The DNA for the CDR3 is TGTGCCAGCAGCTTAACCCAGGGAGGCTATGGCTACACCTTC.

This clone was counted between two and nine times. The chain couples TRBV28 to TRBJ1-5; D not certain. The length of the CDR3 is 12 residues. V was cut by 6 bases and J by 3 bases, with 6 bases left in between. Germline V lookup: CDR1 MDHEN, CDR2 SYDVKM. The CDR3 here is CASSPFNQPQHF. The CDR3 DNA sequence: TGTGCCAGCAGCCCTTTCAATCAGCCCCAGCATTTT.

V and J are TRBV25-1 and TRBJ2-5, with D perhaps matching TRBD2 (6 bases). The CDR3 has 13 residues. Germline V lookup: CDR1 MGHDK, CDR2 SYGVNS. Trimming pared 10 bases from V and 4 bases from J, leaving 16 bases between. CDR3 DNA: TGTGCCACCAGCTCCGTGGGAGGAGAGACCCAGTACTTC. Its protein product is CATSSVGGETQYF.

Details on this clone: Within the sample, other DNA sequences also encode this same CDR3. V usage is TRBV4-2 and J usage is TRBJ2-3; D call uncertain. Germline V gene data show CDR1 as LGHNA and CDR2 as YNFKEQ. The CDR3 length is 14 residues. Trimming took off 0 bases at V and 3 bases at J, with 7 bases between the two ends. The CDR3 nucleotides are TGTGCCAGCAGCCAAGATCCCCGAACAGATACGCAGTATTTT. This gives the protein CASSQDPRTDTQYF.

This chain connects TRBV29-1 to TRBJ1-2, with 7 bases lining up with TRBD1. CDR1 is SQVTM, CDR2 ANQGSEA, per germline. The CDR3 is made up of 14 amino acids. J lost 4 bases, V lost 4 bases, and 9 bases had no gene match. The chain's CDR3 is CSVGPGQGGYGYTF. For the CDR3, the DNA is TGCAGCGTTGGACCCGGGCAGGGGGGCTATGGCTACACCTTC.

The CDR3 sequence: CASSSHTGTPEQYF. CDR3 in DNA: TGTGCCAGCAGTTCTCACACCGGGACACCCGAGCAGTACTTC. This chain joins TRBV6-5 and TRBJ2-7; TRBD1 is a possible D gene (6 bases). Trimming shortened V by 4 bases and J by 6 bases, and 16 bases separated the two germline ends. There are 14 residues in the CDR3. The germline gives CDR1 MNHEY, CDR2 SVGAGI.

The J gene is TRBJ2-3, the V gene TRBV18; D might be TRBD1 or TRBD2, each matching 6 bases. V lost 2 bases to trimming and J lost 4 bases, with 16 bases between them. The germline V gene has CDR1 KGHSH and CDR2 LQKENI. The CDR3 extends over 16 amino acids. CDR3 in DNA: TGTGCCAGCTCACCATACCAAGCGGAGGGGGCAGATACGCAGTATTTT. It translates to CASSPYQAEGADTQYF. The whole variable domain, remainder taken from reference TRBV18 and TRBJ2-3, is NAGVMQNPRHLVRRRGQEARLRCSPMKGHSHVYWYRQLPEEGLKFMVYLQKENIIDESGMPKERFSAEFPKEGPSILRIQQVVRGDSAAYFCASSPYQAEGADTQYFGPGTRLTVL.

The CDR3 protein is CASSRDRTNYEQYF. The CDR3 DNA is TGTGCCAGCAGCCGGGATCGGACCAACTACGAGCAGTACTTC. This rearrangement joins TRBV7-2 to TRBJ2-7; tentative D call: TRBD2 (5 bases). Germline-derived CDR1 and CDR2 are SGHTA and FQGNSA. The CDR3 totals 14 residues. V dropped 5 bases and J dropped 3 bases, with 14 bases sitting between them.

The genes are TRBV10-3 and TRBJ2-7, with TRBD2 matching over 10 bases. Germline CDR1 ENHRY, CDR2 SYGVKD. V was clipped by 4 bases and J by 5 bases; unmatched bases: 8. CDR3 length equals 15 residues. CDR3 in amino acids: CAISGRLAGDHEQYF. The CDR3 DNA reads as TGTGCCATCAGTGGTAGGCTAGCGGGAGACCACGAGCAGTACTTC.

The rearrangement uses TRBV4-1 and TRBJ2-7; TRBD2 agrees at 7 bases. With V trimmed by 1 base and J by 0 bases, 15 bases remained unmatched. The CDR3 consists of 19 residues. Germline V gene sequence: CDR1 MGHRA, CDR2 YSYEKL. The CDR3 is CASSQASGRSGSHSYEQYF. DNA of the CDR3: TGCGCCAGCAGCCAAGCCTCCGGGAGGAGCGGGTCCCACTCCTACGAGCAGTACTTC.

J is TRBJ2-4 and V is TRBV5-8; D perhaps matches TRBD1 (6 bases). The germline V and J ends were trimmed by 5 bases and 1 base, with 16 bases remaining between them. The germline CDR1 and CDR2 sequences are SGHTS and YDEGEE. The CDR3 loop spans 16 amino acids. This chain's CDR3 is CASRVQGFTAKNIQYF. The CDR3 DNA is TGTGCCAGCAGAGTACAGGGATTTACTGCCAAAAACATTCAGTACTTC.

The chain links TRBV5-4 to TRBJ2-1; D might be TRBD1 or TRBD2, each matching 5 bases. V lost 3 bases, J lost 0 bases, and 13 bases lay in between. CDR1 and CDR2 (germline): SGHNT, YYREEE (reference sequence). The CDR3 is made up of 16 amino acids. The CDR3 sequence is CASSSQGGSSYNEQFF. The CDR3 bases are TGTGCCAGCAGCTCCCAGGGTGGGAGCTCCTACAATGAGCAGTTCTTC.

The chain has TRBV9 and TRBJ1-1, with D unresolved. In germline, CDR1 is SGDLS, CDR2 YYNGEE. V was shortened by 0 bases and J by 7 bases, with 16 bases between the two germline ends. The CDR3 contains 15 residues. The CDR3 loop is CASSVVGTTGGEAFF. CDR3 nucleotides: TGTGCCAGCAGCGTAGTGGGCACCACGGGAGGTGAAGCTTTCTTT.

J is TRBJ1-5 and V is TRBV2, with D tentatively TRBD1 (6 bases). The CDR3 spans 15 residues. Germline CDR1 SNHLY, CDR2 FYNNEI. Deletions cut 3 bases from V and 7 bases from J, with 16 bases between. CDR3 protein: CASSDKQGRGQPQHF. CDR3 coding DNA: TGTGCCAGCAGTGACAAACAGGGACGGGGGCAGCCCCAGCATTTT.

The chain couples TRBV6-6 to TRBJ2-5; D gene uncertain. This CDR3 contains 14 residues. Germline V gives CDR1 MNHNY, CDR2 SVGAGI (reference sequence). Between the trimmed V and J ends, which lost 2 bases and 2 bases, there was a span of 9 bases. CDR3 nucleotides: TGTGCCAGCAGTTACGGTGGCCAGCAAGAGACCCAGTACTTC. It translates to CASSYGGQQETQYF.

The chain employs TRBV5-1 and TRBJ1-1; possible D gene TRBD1, 5 bases. With 0 bases removed from V and 1 base from J, the gap between germline ends came to 13 bases. The CDR3 extends over 16 amino acids. The germline V gene has CDR1 SGHRS and CDR2 YFSETQ. DNA of the CDR3: TGCGCCAGCAGCTTGGCCGGGCAGGGTCCGAACACTGAAGCTTTCTTT. It codes for CASSLAGQGPNTEAFF.